The 12 T cell receptor beta chains presented below share a single source sample, sequenced in a study of blood T cell repertoires in COVID-19 (dated by TCRdb to the early 2020s). Receptor amplification or capture employed the immunoSEQ multiplex PCR assay. TCRdb retrieved this table from immuneACCESS and kept in-frame rearrangements only. Not all clones are present; in checked studies, unresolved V genes account for under half, and no reason is known for the remainder. This sample gives 250,000 to 350,000 clones in total; 75% to 90% of them show up just once. The ten largest account for 2.5% to 3.5% of the sample. The sample taken for sequencing was peripheral blood. These receptors all come from a woman in her 30s with active or convalescent COVID-19.

The chain is built from TRBV4-2 and TRBJ2-1; 10 bases are shared with TRBD2. The CDR3 runs to 17 residues. J gave up 6 bases and V 0 bases, and 8 bases lay outside the gene matches. In germline, CDR1 is LGHNA, CDR2 YNFKEQ. CDR3 sequence: CASSQDLERGGTNEQFF. The CDR3 region has the DNA TGTGCCAGCAGCCAAGATCTAGAGCGGGGGGGAACCAATGAGCAGTTCTTC.

The V and J genes are TRBV29-1 and TRBJ1-3; D uncertain. This CDR3 has 11 amino acids. Germline CDR1 reads SQVTM; CDR2 reads ANQGSEA. The ends were cut back, 7 bases at V and 0 bases at J, with 4 bases in the middle. The CDR3 region is CSAGSGNTIYF. The CDR3 nucleotides are TGCAGCGCCGGCTCTGGAAACACCATATATTTT.

The rearrangement links TRBV27 to TRBJ2-3; 7 nucleotides line up with TRBD2. This CDR3 region has 17 residues. Germline assignment: CDR1 MNHEY and CDR2 SMNVEV (reference sequence). V dropped 8 bases and J dropped 2; count of bases not matched to a gene: 16. The CDR3 here is CASYDLAYGGITDTQYF. The CDR3 DNA sequence: TGTGCCAGCTACGATCTCGCTTACGGGGGGATCACAGATACGCAGTATTTT.

The chain is built from TRBV7-2 and TRBJ2-1, with 8 bases matching TRBD2. Trimming cost V 3 bases and J 8 bases; bases outside gene matches: 9. The germline V gene encodes CDR1 SGHTA and CDR2 FQGNSA. The CDR3 contains 15 residues. Here the CDR3 reads CASSLISGVTDEQFF. CDR3 nucleotides: TGTGCCAGCAGCTTGATTAGCGGGGTAACGGATGAGCAGTTCTTC.

The chain couples TRBV15 to TRBJ2-5; TRBD1 agrees at 7 bases. The V segment lost 8 bases and the J segment 4 bases; nucleotides outside the gene matches: 19. The germline V gene has CDR1 LNHNV and CDR2 YYDKDF (reference sequence). This CDR3 comprises 17 residues. The CDR3 DNA sequence: TGTGCCACCGGTAGGGCGTCAGGGGGAAGGGTAGTAGAGACCCAGTACTTC. It is translated as CATGRASGGRVVETQYF. Full variable domain (missing parts from reference TRBV15 and TRBJ2-5): DAMVIQNPRYQVTQFGKPVTLSCSQTLNHNVMYWYQQKSSQAPKLLFHYYDKDFNNEADTPDNFQSRRPNTSFCFLDIRSPGLGDTAMYLCATGRASGGRVVETQYFGPGTRLLVL.

As DNA, the CDR3 is TGTGCCAGCAGCCCCCGCCTGGGGGAGCGGGGGACAGATACGCAGTATTTT. This codes for CASSPRLGERGTDTQYF. The chain links TRBV9 to TRBJ2-3, with TRBD2 identical over 8 bases. From germline, CDR1 is SGDLS and CDR2 YYNGEE. V gave up 4 bases and J gave up 3 bases; unmatched junction bases: 13. The CDR3 runs 17 residues.

Remarks on this clone: Within the sample, other DNA sequences also encode this same CDR3. V and J are TRBV19 and TRBJ2-7; D not certain. The CDR3 covers 14 residues. Germline values: CDR1 LNHDA, CDR2 SQIVND (reference sequence). V lost 3 bases and J 0 bases, leaving 9 bases between the germline ends. The CDR3 loop reads CASSISGYSYEQYF. The CDR3 DNA reads as TGTGCCAGTAGTATTTCAGGCTACTCCTACGAGCAGTACTTC.

V usage is TRBV7-2 and J usage is TRBJ2-2; tentatively, D is TRBD2 (6 bases). The V end was cut by 5 bases, the J end by 7 bases, with 14 bases between. From germline, CDR1 is SGHTA and CDR2 FQGNSA. The CDR3 loop spans 14 amino acids. CDR3 in amino acids: CASSVRKTSGELFF. As DNA, the CDR3 is TGTGCCAGCAGCGTTCGAAAGACTAGCGGGGAGCTGTTTTTT.

V and J are TRBV3-1 (or the pseudogene TRBV3-2) and TRBJ1-3; D is unclear. V was shortened by 2 bases and J by 5 bases, with 16 bases between the two germline ends. The CDR3 contains 16 residues. Germline V gene lookup returns CDR1 LGHDT and CDR2 YNNKEL (reference sequence). In DNA form, the CDR3 reads TGTGCCAGCAGCCAAAAGCGGTTAGGGCGGCGAAACACCATATATTTT. It specifies CASSQKRLGRRNTIYF.

The chain links TRBV14 to TRBJ1-3; possible D gene TRBD1, 5 bases. With 2 bases removed from V and 2 bases from J, the gap between germline ends came to 10 bases. Looked up from germline, CDR1 is SGHDN and CDR2 is FVKESK. The CDR3 extends over 15 amino acids. CDR3 bases: TGTGCCAGCAGCCAAACCCCGGGGGCTGGAAACACCATATATTTT. Protein: CASSQTPGAGNTIYF.

The gene calls are TRBV5-4 and TRBJ2-5; tentative D call: TRBD1 (5 bases). The CDR3 totals 15 residues. The V and J ends lost 0 bases and 5 bases respectively, with 14 bases between them. Germline assignment: CDR1 SGHNT and CDR2 YYREEE (reference sequence). The CDR3 bases are TGTGCCAGCAGCTTGGCGGACACGTGGTCGGAGACCCAGTACTTC. Its translation is CASSLADTWSETQYF.

The genes are TRBV11-3 and TRBJ2-1; the D gene is possibly TRBD2 (6 bases). The length of the CDR3 is 13 residues. CDR1 is SGHNT and CDR2 is YENEEA in the germline V gene. Trimming left V 0 bases short and J 9 bases short, with 9 bases between. Here the CDR3 DNA reads TGTGCCAGCAGCTTAGAGGAGGGTGGTGAGCAGTTCTTC. Translation gives CASSLEEGGEQFF.